This entry is about one T cell receptor (beta chain). Use of 60 Vbeta and 13 Jbeta primers characterized the PCR. Some clones are missing from TCRdb's copy, which holds only in-frame ones; the method was immunoSEQ multiplex PCR. Seen in this sample are some 76,000 clones; the ten most common clones hold 0.83%. These data come from a study of cytomegalovirus exposure and HLA in healthy donors. The CDR3 totals 15 residues. Trimming removed 6 bases from V and 3 bases from J, with 17 bases in between. CDR1 MDHEN and CDR2 SYDVKM come from the germline V gene. The source material was PBMCs. The rearrangement links TRBV28 to TRBJ1-2; no firm D call. This receptor was identified in a boy younger than 18 in good health and CMV-seronegative. The CDR3 bases are TGTGCCAGCAGATTCCTAAGGATGGACTACTATGGCTACACCTTC. This translates into CASRFLRMDYYGYTF.